This TCR beta chain is from a study of breast tumors, draining lymph nodes, adjacent tissues. The CDR3 has 15 residues. Germline loops: CDR1 MGHRA, CDR2 YSYEKL. Trimming removed 4 bases at V and 7 bases at J, with 17 bases between. TCRdb reprocessed the multiplex PCR reads via MiXCR and lists one record per CDR3 protein. The top ten clones hold just over 2.5% of a sample with more than 100,000 distinct CDR3 sequences, 20% to 25% of them seen once. In regard to this clonotype: Its matching antigen is unknown.

Breast cancer patients provided tissue from their axillary draining lymph nodes. The study, taken as a whole, reports: That most tumor T cells come from lymph nodes remained unproven. Luminal-like breast cancer showed significantly greater tumor-nontumor repertoire similarity than basal-like breast cancer did. Compared with lymph nodes, tumors were less diverse; compared with nontumor tissue, more.

This TCR was recovered from a female donor with breast cancer. Some clones in this sample may be carry-over from other donors' samples. The sample consisted of axillary lymph node tissue. This chain links TRBV4-1 with TRBJ2-1; D call uncertain. The CDR3 is CASSRPDTLGNEQFF. DNA of the CDR3: TGCGCCAGCAGCCGCCCCGACACCCTGGGGAATGAGCAGTTCTTC.